The rows below give T cell receptor beta chains drawn from one sample of a study of spatial heterogeneity in lung cancer. A single record per CDR3 protein comes from TCRdb applying MiXCR to the 5' RACE reads. The data hold about 36,000 distinct CDR3 sequences, with over 6.5% observed a single time. The specimen comprised PBMCs, sampled at follow-up. The receptors were sampled from a male donor with early-stage non-small cell lung cancer. CDR3s include the opening cysteine and the closing phenylalanine or tryptophan. D genes are given only for firm matches. Some rows have no size entry. The others give once, few or many, or a class for an expanded clone.

>TRBV4-2|TRBJ2-2|-|TRBD2
CASSQSSGTGTGELFF
TGTGCCAGCAGCCAATCCAGCGGGACGGGAACCGGGGAGCTGTTTTTT
>TRBV5-4|TRBJ2-5|many|TRBD1
CASSGGPGQGAAETQYF
TGTGCCAGCAGCGGAGGACCGGGACAGGGGGCTGCCGAGACCCAGTACTTC
>TRBV5-1|TRBJ1-5|many|-
CASSLGTVSNQPQHF
TGCGCCAGCAGCCTGGGGACGGTCAGCAATCAGCCCCAGCATTTT
>TRBV4-2|TRBJ2-2|many|-
CASSQAPGTNTGELFF
TGTGCCAGCAGCCAAGCTCCGGGTACGAACACCGGGGAGCTGTTTTTT
>TRBV7-6|TRBJ1-1|many|-
CASSFNRNTEAFF
TGTGCCAGCAGCTTTAACAGGAACACTGAAGCTTTCTTT
>TRBV9|TRBJ1-3|many|-
CASSKDGSSGNTIYF
TGTGCCAGCAGCAAAGACGGATCCTCTGGAAACACCATATATTTT
>TRBV5-5|TRBJ1-4|many|-
CASSVGNPNEKLFF
TGTGCCAGCAGCGTGGGGAACCCTAATGAAAAACTGTTTTTT
>TRBV9|TRBJ2-2|many|-
CASSLVGQSHTGELFF
TGTGCCAGCAGCCTGGTCGGACAATCGCACACCGGGGAGCTGTTTTTT
>TRBV4-2|TRBJ2-7|many|-
CASSQDLNSAAYEQYF
TGTGCCAGCAGCCAAGATCTCAACAGCGCCGCCTACGAGCAGTACTTC
>TRBV13|TRBJ2-5|many|TRBD1
CASSYGTEETQYF
TGTGCCAGCAGCTATGGGACAGAAGAGACCCAGTACTTC
>TRBV5-4|TRBJ1-2|-|TRBD1
CASSKDRGGNYGYTF
TGTGCCAGCAGCAAGGACAGGGGCGGGAACTATGGCTACACCTTC
>TRBV9|TRBJ2-5|-|TRBD1
CASSVGQGRETQYF
TGTGCCAGCAGCGTCGGACAGGGGAGAGAGACCCAGTACTTC
>TRBV15|TRBJ1-2|many|-
CATSFDTFDGYTF
TGTGCCACGAGCTTCGACACGTTCGATGGCTACACCTTC
>TRBV5-1|TRBJ2-7|many|TRBD2
CASSRGLAGDYEQYF
TGCGCCAGCAGCCGGGGACTAGCGGGGGACTACGAGCAGTACTTC
>TRBV12-3/TRBV12-4|TRBJ1-4|many|-
CASSRQAANEKLFF
TGTGCCAGCAGTAGACAGGCCGCTAATGAAAAACTGTTTTTT
>TRBV6-5|TRBJ2-5|many|-
CASKEGRQETQYF
TGTGCCAGCAAAGAAGGGCGGCAAGAGACCCAGTACTTC
>TRBV3-1|TRBJ2-1|many|-
CASSQAGGNYNEQFF
TGTGCCAGCAGCCAAGCCGGAGGGAACTACAATGAGCAGTTCTTC
>TRBV5-4|TRBJ2-5|-|TRBD2
CASSSAGVVRETQYF
TGTGCCAGCAGCTCAGCGGGGGTAGTGAGGGAGACCCAGTACTTC
>TRBV6-6|TRBJ2-3|many|-
CASSYEDREGDTQYF
TGTGCCAGCAGTTACGAAGACAGGGAGGGAGATACGCAGTATTTT
>TRBV18|TRBJ2-2|-|-
CASSPAMGANTGELFF
TGTGCCAGCTCACCGGCGATGGGGGCGAACACCGGGGAGCTGTTTTTT
>TRBV3-1|TRBJ2-3|-|TRBD1
CASSGTVVTDTQYF
TGTGCCAGCAGCGGGACAGTAGTAACAGATACGCAGTATTTT
>TRBV5-1|TRBJ2-4|many|TRBD2
CASSPPEALAGVAKNIQYF
TGCGCCAGCAGCCCCCCCGAGGCACTAGCGGGAGTAGCCAAAAACATTCAGTACTTC
>TRBV30|TRBJ2-5|few|-
CAWMGLGKTQYF
TGTGCCTGGATGGGATTGGGAAAGACCCAGTACTTC
>TRBV29-1|TRBJ2-6|many|-
CSVEIGSGANVLTF
TGCAGCGTTGAAATTGGGTCTGGGGCCAACGTCCTGACTTTC
>TRBV20-1|TRBJ2-1|many|-
CSAREGLTNEQFF
TGCAGTGCTAGAGAGGGGCTTACGAATGAGCAGTTCTTC
>TRBV6-5|TRBJ1-5|many|TRBD1
CASSKDRGNQPQHF
TGTGCCAGCAGCAAAGACAGGGGCAATCAGCCCCAGCATTTT
>TRBV24-1|TRBJ2-1|few|TRBD1
CATSDRDSPYNEQFF
TGTGCCACCAGTGACCGGGACAGCCCCTACAATGAGCAGTTCTTC
>TRBV7-8|TRBJ2-2|many|-
CASILGRLMPGELFF
TGTGCCAGCATCCTAGGACGGCTAATGCCCGGGGAGCTGTTTTTT
>TRBV13|TRBJ2-7|many|-
CASSSYDEQYF
TGTGCCAGCAGCTCATACGACGAGCAGTACTTC
>TRBV29-1|TRBJ1-4|many|TRBD1
CSVGRQGSNEKLFF
TGCAGCGTTGGGAGACAGGGAAGTAATGAAAAACTGTTTTTT
>TRBV19|TRBJ1-1|few|-
CASSIAGTEAFF
TGTGCCAGTAGTATAGCCGGGACTGAAGCTTTCTTT
>TRBV6-6|TRBJ2-2|many|-
CASSYLDGNTGELFF
TGTGCCAGCAGTTACTTGGACGGTAACACCGGGGAGCTGTTTTTT
>TRBV11-2|TRBJ2-5|many|TRBD1
CASSLEVAGGVAQETQYF
TGTGCCAGCAGCTTAGAGGTGGCAGGGGGCGTAGCACAAGAGACCCAGTACTTC
>TRBV3-1|TRBJ2-3|many|TRBD2
CASSPGVAGATDTQYF
TGTGCCAGCAGCCCCGGGGTAGCGGGGGCCACAGATACGCAGTATTTT
>TRBV7-9|TRBJ2-3|many|-
CASSLDPLTDTQYF
TGTGCCAGCAGCTTGGACCCCCTCACAGATACGCAGTATTTT
>TRBV6-2/TRBV6-3|TRBJ2-7|many|TRBD2
CASSFKRGGLYEQYF
TGTGCCAGCAGTTTCAAACGGGGGGGCCTCTACGAGCAGTACTTC
>TRBV3-1|TRBJ2-7|many|-
CASSQGQAYEQYF
TGTGCCAGCAGCCAAGGACAGGCCTACGAGCAGTACTTC
>TRBV2|TRBJ2-2|many|-
CASSGVNTGELFF
TGTGCCAGCAGTGGGGTCAACACCGGGGAGCTGTTTTTT
>TRBV7-9|TRBJ2-7|many|-
CASSLVSQLDEQYF
TGTGCCAGCAGCTTAGTAAGTCAGTTAGACGAGCAGTACTTC
>TRBV7-2|TRBJ1-2|many|-
CASSLKASGHGYTF
TGTGCCAGCAGTTTAAAGGCGTCGGGGCATGGCTACACCTTC
>TRBV12-3/TRBV12-4|TRBJ2-7|many|TRBD2
CASRSIAGGPYEQYF
TGTGCCAGCAGGAGTATAGCGGGGGGGCCCTACGAGCAGTACTTC
>TRBV7-9|TRBJ2-2|many|-
CASSSQGGGELFF
TGTGCCAGCAGCTCACAGGGCGGCGGGGAGCTGTTTTTT
>TRBV2|TRBJ2-5|-|TRBD2
CASSREGQETQYF
TGTGCCAGCAGTCGGGAGGGGCAAGAGACCCAGTACTTC
>TRBV11-2|TRBJ2-1|-|TRBD2
CASSFAGTSGVNGQFF
TGTGCCAGCAGCTTCGCCGGGACTAGCGGGGTCAATGGGCAGTTCTTC
>TRBV11-2|TRBJ1-1|few|-
CASSASGTAAFF
TGTGCCAGCAGCGCCTCCGGGACGGCTGCTTTCTTT
>TRBV2|TRBJ2-3|-|-
CASSRPDTQYF
TGTGCCAGCAGTCGTCCAGATACGCAGTATTTT
>TRBV30|TRBJ2-1|many|-
CAWSVSGGNEQFF
TGTGCCTGGAGTGTAAGTGGGGGCAATGAGCAGTTCTTC
>TRBV18|TRBJ2-6|many|-
CASSQERLSGANVLTF
TGTGCCAGCTCACAGGAACGACTCTCTGGGGCCAACGTCCTGACTTTC
>TRBV18|TRBJ2-7|many|-
CASSPQGMGPYEQYF
TGTGCCAGCTCACCACAAGGGATGGGACCCTACGAGCAGTACTTC
>TRBV7-2|TRBJ1-2|many|-
CASSLEWLGGYTF
TGTGCCAGCAGCTTAGAGTGGTTGGGTGGCTACACCTTC
>TRBV19|TRBJ1-2|many|-
CASSPPRRMYGYTF
TGTGCCAGTAGTCCCCCGAGACGGATGTATGGCTACACCTTC
>TRBV28|TRBJ2-7|many|-
CASSFEDYEQYF
TGTGCCAGCAGTTTTGAGGATTACGAGCAGTACTTC
>TRBV19|TRBJ2-1|many|TRBD2
CASNRGDYNEQFF
TGTGCCAGTAACCGGGGGGATTACAATGAGCAGTTCTTC
>TRBV29-1|TRBJ2-7|many|-
CSVEDKRGYEQYF
TGCAGCGTTGAAGATAAGAGGGGATACGAGCAGTACTTC
>TRBV20-1|TRBJ2-7|many|TRBD2
CSASRTSGGLDEQYF
TGCAGTGCTAGCAGGACTAGCGGGGGGTTGGACGAGCAGTACTTC